Presented here are 23 T cell receptor beta chains from one specimen sequenced in a study of regulatory T cells in long-lasting Graves disease. The time point was: persistent/refractory GD, antithyroid drugs over 5 years with positive TRAb. Following extraction of RNA from PBMCs, that RNA was used to make the TCR library. Arm-PCR of CDR3 regions and iRepertoire HTBI primers were the basis on which TCR beta libraries were built. TCRdb analysed the multiplex PCR reads with MiXCR anew, one entry per CDR3 protein. This table holds about 340,000 distinct CDR3 sequences, less than 20% found once. The material sequenced was peripheral blood mononuclear cells (PBMCs), taken when the disease was refractory, from a patient treated with antithyroid drugs. The receptors originated from a female donor with Graves disease.

The CDR3 DNA reads as TGCAGTGCTAGAGTTGGTCTCAGGAAGAACACTGAAGCTTTCTTT. Translating gives CSARVGLRKNTEAFF. The chain recombines TRBV20-1 with TRBJ1-1; unclear D gene. This CDR3 contains 15 residues. Germline V lookup: CDR1 DFQATT, CDR2 SNEGSKA (reference sequence). V lost 1 base and J lost 1, with 13 bases in between.

This clonotype was observed many times. The chain employs TRBV18 and TRBJ2-7, with D unclear. Germline CDR1 KGHSH, CDR2 LQKENI. Trimming took 4 bases from V and 5 from J, leaving 6 bases between them. The CDR3 spans 11 residues. CDR3 loop: CASSQGHEQYF. CDR3 nucleotide sequence: TGTGCCAGCTCACAGGGTCACGAGCAGTACTTC.

At least ten counts were recorded for this clonotype. The CDR3 here is CASRVEGAGANVLTF. The CDR3 nucleotides read TGTGCCAGCAGGGTGGAGGGGGCTGGGGCCAACGTCCTGACTTTC. This rearrangement joins TRBV2 to TRBJ2-6; D is tentatively TRBD1 or TRBD2 (6 bases each). The length of the CDR3 is 15 residues. Germline lookup yields CDR1 SNHLY and CDR2 FYNNEI. V lost 6 bases to trimming and J lost 2 bases, with 11 bases between them.

This clonotype was seen only a few times. The rearrangement joins TRBV29-1 to TRBJ1-3; 8 bases match TRBD1. V lost 4 bases, J lost 4 bases, and 9 bases stayed unmatched. CDR1 and CDR2 from the germline V gene are SQVTM and ANQGSEA. The CDR3 sequence is 15 residues long. CDR3 in amino acids: CSVGSDRGPGNTIYF. Written as DNA, the CDR3 is TGCAGCGTTGGTTCAGACAGGGGACCGGGAAACACCATATATTTT.

This rearrangement joins TRBV7-2 to TRBJ2-7; unclear D gene. The V gene lost 6 bases and the J gene lost 1 base, with 10 bases spanning the gap. The CDR3 is 13 residues long. Germline V gene sequence: CDR1 SGHTA, CDR2 FQGNSA. In DNA form, the CDR3 reads TGTGCCAGCAGTTGGACGGAGTCCTACGAGCAGTACTTC. Encoded protein: CASSWTESYEQYF.

This chain uses TRBV6-1 with TRBJ1-1; 10 bases fit TRBD1. Germline CDR1 reads MNHNS; CDR2 reads SASEGT. V lost 4 bases and J lost 6; bases outside the gene matches: 5. CDR3 length: 14 amino acids. CDR3 amino acids: CASSAGTGVAEAFF. CDR3 bases: TGTGCCAGCAGTGCCGGGACAGGGGTCGCTGAAGCTTTCTTT.

This clonotype was counted ten times or more. The V call is TRBV12-3 or TRBV12-4, the J call TRBJ1-1; tentatively, D is TRBD1 (5 bases). Trimming pared 7 bases from V and 3 bases from J, leaving 12 bases between. This CDR3 has 13 residues. CDR3: CASTTKGYTEAFF. The CDR3 DNA reads TGTGCCAGCACCACAAAGGGGTACACTGAAGCTTTCTTT.

This clonotype was seen many times. This sequence joins TRBV28 and TRBJ2-5, with 7 positions matching TRBD1. In germline, CDR1 is MDHEN, CDR2 SYDVKM. The J segment lost 3 bases and the V segment lost 6 bases, leaving 4 bases of the junction unmatched. The CDR3 has 13 amino acids. CDR3 amino acids: CASSLTGEETQYF. In DNA, the CDR3 is TGTGCCAGCAGCTTAACAGGGGAAGAGACCCAGTACTTC.

This clonotype was detected many times. The genes are TRBV12-3 or TRBV12-4 and TRBJ2-5; TRBD1 matches 9 bases. After removal of 6 bases from V and 2 bases from J, the junction contained 10 bases not matched to a gene. This CDR3 spans 16 amino acids. The CDR3 sequence is CASSKNRGQAQETQYF. The CDR3 nucleotides read TGTGCCAGCAGCAAGAACAGGGGGCAAGCACAAGAGACCCAGTACTTC.

V usage is TRBV5-5 and J usage is TRBJ2-7; D is possibly TRBD1 or TRBD2 (5 bases each). V lost 5 bases and J 3 bases, leaving 15 bases between the germline ends. The V gene's germline CDR1 is SGHKS and CDR2 YYEKEE (reference sequence). This CDR3 is 14 amino acids long. The CDR3, as DNA: TGTGCCAGCAGGTTCACCGGGGCTCTCTACGAGCAGTACTTC. This encodes CASRFTGALYEQYF.

This clonotype was observed at least ten times. The chain employs TRBV3-1 and TRBJ1-2, with D tentatively TRBD1 (5 bases). Germline CDR1 reads LGHDT; CDR2 reads YNNKEL (reference sequence). Trimming removed 0 bases from V and 3 bases from J, with 8 bases in between. This CDR3 is 14 amino acids long. In DNA form, the CDR3 reads TGTGCCAGCAGCCAAGAAGCAGGGCACTATGGCTACACCTTC. This codes for CASSQEAGHYGYTF. Full variable domain (outside the CDR3, taken from reference TRBV3-1 and TRBJ1-2): DTAVSQTPKYLVTQMGNDKSIKCEQNLGHDTMYWYKQDSKKFLKIMFSYNNKELIINETVPNRFSPKSPDKAHLNLHINSLELGDSAVYFCASSQEAGHYGYTFGSGTRLTVV.

This clonotype was seen ten or more times. The CDR3 reads CASSGRPPDSGNTIYF. In DNA, the CDR3 is TGTGCCAGCAGTGGAAGGCCCCCCGACTCTGGAAACACCATATATTTT. J is TRBJ1-3 and V is TRBV6-1; no clear D. This CDR3 is built from 16 residues. V was pared by 4 bases and J by 0 bases, with 13 bases between. Germline CDR1 and CDR2: MNHNS and SASEGT.

The sample holds one count of this clonotype. This sequence joins TRBV3-1 and TRBJ2-2; perhaps TRBD2 as D (7 bases). The CDR3 extends over 17 amino acids. CDR1 and CDR2 from the germline V gene are LGHDT and YNNKEL (reference sequence). Trimming took 1 base from V and 0 from J, leaving 12 bases between them. The CDR3 coding sequence is TGTGCCAGCAGCCAAGTAGGAGGGGGGGCGAACACCGGGGAGCTGTTTTTT. Protein product: CASSQVGGGANTGELFF.

The gene calls are TRBV5-1 and TRBJ1-1; 7 positions agree with TRBD1. Germline values: CDR1 SGHRS, CDR2 YFSETQ. The V segment lost 4 bases and the J segment 7 bases; nucleotides outside the gene matches: 13. The CDR3 is made up of 15 amino acids. The CDR3 nucleotides are TGCGCCAGCAGCCCCGAAGGAGACAGGGCCAGTGAAGCTTTCTTT. Translating it yields CASSPEGDRASEAFF.

This clonotype has more than one count but fewer than ten. The rearrangement uses TRBV11-2 and TRBJ2-7, with D tentatively TRBD1 (6 bases). CDR1 is SGHAT and CDR2 is FQNNGV in the germline V gene. Trimming stripped 4 bases from V and 0 bases from J, with 13 bases between. The CDR3 has 15 amino acids. CDR3 nucleotide sequence: TGTGCCAGCAGCTCCCTCAGGGACAACTCCTACGAGCAGTACTTC. Translating it yields CASSSLRDNSYEQYF.

The table lists this clonotype with a count of one. The conserved phenylalanine or tryptophan is not found at the CDR3 terminus, so this likely reflects a read error. The V call is TRBV3-1, the J call TRBJ2-7; D is possibly TRBD2 (5 bases). The CDR3 consists of 12 residues. Looked up from germline, CDR1 is LGHDT and CDR2 is YNNKEL (reference sequence). In DNA form, the CDR3 reads TGTGCCTGCAGCGAAGCGGACTACGAGCAGTACTCC. Its protein is CACSEADYEQYS.

This clonotype was picked up a small number of times. The chain carries TRBV7-9 and TRBJ2-1; 10 bases are a match to TRBD2. Losses at the gene ends were 1 base for V and 10 bases for J; bases not matched to a gene: 10. This CDR3 has 16 amino acids. Germline V gene lookup returns CDR1 SEHNR and CDR2 FQNEAQ (reference sequence). The CDR3 spells CASSLGMLAGVKEQFF. CDR3 DNA: TGTGCCAGCAGCTTAGGAATGCTAGCGGGAGTCAAGGAGCAGTTCTTC.

Ten or more counts support this clonotype. The chain carries TRBV9 and TRBJ2-5; possibly TRBD1 or TRBD2 for D (5 bases each). The CDR3 consists of 16 residues. Germline CDR1 reads SGDLS; CDR2 reads YYNGEE. Trimming stripped 0 bases from V and 1 base from J, with 13 bases between. The CDR3 DNA reads TGTGCCAGCAGCGTAGGTGTCGGGACGGTCCAAGAGACCCAGTACTTC. This codes for CASSVGVGTVQETQYF.

J is TRBJ2-2 and V is TRBV19; D may be TRBD1 (5 bases). The CDR3 contains 14 residues. The ends were cut back, 8 bases at V and 1 base at J, with 11 bases in the middle. CDR1 LNHDA and CDR2 SQIVND come from the germline V gene (reference sequence). This chain's CDR3 is CASSRGGNTGELFF. CDR3 nucleotide sequence: TGTGCCAGTTCTAGGGGCGGGAACACCGGGGAGCTGTTTTTT.

Details on this clonotype: It is likely a read error: a sequence one base away is far more abundant. The J gene is TRBJ2-5, the V gene TRBV11-2, with D possibly being TRBD2 (6 bases). Per the germline V gene, CDR1 is SGHAT and CDR2 is FQNNGV. The CDR3 has 17 amino acids. Trimming took off 5 bases at V and 7 bases at J, with 26 bases between the two ends. CDR3: CASSLQRTTAGRGTQYF. The CDR3 nucleotides are TGTGCCAGCAGCCTCCAACGTACCACGGCGGGACGAGGGACCCAGTACTTC.

This clonotype has a count of ten or more. The chain employs TRBV12-3 or TRBV12-4 and TRBJ1-6; D is undetermined. This CDR3 has 14 residues. Trimming cost V 7 bases and J 10 bases, with 17 bases left between them. CDR3 nucleotide sequence: TGTGCCAGCACCCTAGGCCTGTCGCTCTCACCCCTCCACTTT. Protein: CASTLGLSLSPLHF.

This chain connects TRBV18 to TRBJ1-2, with D unclear. The germline gives CDR1 KGHSH, CDR2 LQKENI. The germline V and J ends were trimmed by 0 bases and 0 bases, with 14 bases remaining between them. The CDR3 contains 17 residues. The CDR3 sequence is CASSPPGSHSANYGYTF. CDR3 bases: TGTGCCAGCTCACCACCGGGATCACATTCAGCTAACTATGGCTACACCTTC.

V and J are TRBV4-1 and TRBJ1-2, with D maybe TRBD1 (6 bases). The length of the CDR3 is 15 residues. Germline CDR1 reads MGHRA; CDR2 reads YSYEKL. Trimming shortened V by 4 bases and J by 9 bases, and 21 bases separated the two germline ends. The CDR3 region has the DNA TGCGCCAGCAGCCCGATAAGGGGGGAGACGTCAAGCTACACCTTC. Translation: CASSPIRGETSSYTF.